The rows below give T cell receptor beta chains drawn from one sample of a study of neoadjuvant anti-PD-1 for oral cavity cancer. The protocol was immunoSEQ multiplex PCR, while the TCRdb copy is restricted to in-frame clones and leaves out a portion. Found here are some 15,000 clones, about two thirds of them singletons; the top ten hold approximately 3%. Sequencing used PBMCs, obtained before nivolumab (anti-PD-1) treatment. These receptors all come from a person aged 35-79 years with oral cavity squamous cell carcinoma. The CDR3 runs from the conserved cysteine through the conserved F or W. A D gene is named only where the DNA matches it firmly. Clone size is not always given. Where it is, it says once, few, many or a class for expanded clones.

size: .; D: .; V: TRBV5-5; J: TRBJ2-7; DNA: TGTGCCAGCAGCTTGGGCCAGATGAGCTCCTACGAGCAGTACTTC; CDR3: CASSLGQMSSYEQYF
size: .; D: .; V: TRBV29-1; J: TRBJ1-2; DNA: TGCAGCGTCGGGACAACTCATCTTATTCCTAACTATGGCTACACCTTC; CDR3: CSVGTTHLIPNYGYTF
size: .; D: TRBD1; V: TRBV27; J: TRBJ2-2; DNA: TGTGCCAGCAGTTTTATAGGGTCAGGGGGCTCGCACGGGGAGCTGTTTTTT; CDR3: CASSFIGSGGSHGELFF
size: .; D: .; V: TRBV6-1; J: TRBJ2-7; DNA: TGTGCCAGCAGTGAAGCTTTATACGCAGGAGAGTACGAGCAGTACTTC; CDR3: CASSEALYAGEYEQYF
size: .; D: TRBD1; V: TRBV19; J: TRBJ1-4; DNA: TGTGCCAGGCCGGACAGGGACGACGCGTGGGATGAAAAACTGTTTTTT; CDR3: CARPDRDDAWDEKLFF
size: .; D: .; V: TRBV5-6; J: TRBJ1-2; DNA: TGTGCCAGCAGCTTTCCGGGACAAACCTATGGCTACACCTTC; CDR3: CASSFPGQTYGYTF
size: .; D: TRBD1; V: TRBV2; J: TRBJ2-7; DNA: TGTGCCAGCAGTGAAAGTTTGGGGGACAGGGGCCTCTACGTGCAGTACTTC; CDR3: CASSESLGDRGLYVQYF
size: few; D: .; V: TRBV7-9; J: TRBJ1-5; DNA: TGTGCCAGCGGATTGGGGGGTCCCCAGGGACTGAGTCAGCCCCAGCATTTT; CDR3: CASGLGGPQGLSQPQHF
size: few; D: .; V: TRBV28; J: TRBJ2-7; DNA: TGTGCCAGCAGTTTTTCCCTCCCGGGGTCCTACGAGCAGTACTTC; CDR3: CASSFSLPGSYEQYF
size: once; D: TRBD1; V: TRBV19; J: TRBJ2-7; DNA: TGTGCCAGGACAGGGGCCGCGGGGGAGCAGTACTTC; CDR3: CARTGAAGEQYF
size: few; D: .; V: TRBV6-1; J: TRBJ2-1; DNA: TGTGCCAGCAGTGTCCGGGACTTGGAGTTCTTC; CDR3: CASSVRDLEFF
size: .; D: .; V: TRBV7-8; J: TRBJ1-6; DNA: TGTGCCAGCAGCTTAGATCCCACCTATTCACCCCTCCACTTT; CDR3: CASSLDPTYSPLHF
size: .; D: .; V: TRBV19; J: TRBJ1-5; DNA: TGTGCCAGTAGGGATGGGCAGTACAATCAGCCCCAGCATTTT; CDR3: CASRDGQYNQPQHF
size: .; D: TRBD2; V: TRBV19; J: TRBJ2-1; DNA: TGTGCCAGTAGCCGACTAGCGGGGGGCCCCTCTATACACAATGAGCAGTTCTTC; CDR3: CASSRLAGGPSIHNEQFF
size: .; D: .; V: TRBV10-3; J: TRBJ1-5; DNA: TGTGCCATCAGTGAGTCGGGAGTAAGTCAGCCCCAGCATTTT; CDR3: CAISESGVSQPQHF
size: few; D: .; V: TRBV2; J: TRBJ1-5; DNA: TGTGCCAGCAGGGGGTCGGATTTCGATCAGCCCCAGCATTTT; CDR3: CASRGSDFDQPQHF
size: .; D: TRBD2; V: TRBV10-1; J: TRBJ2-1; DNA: TGCGCCAGCAGTTTTAGCGGGGCATCCTACAATGAGCAGTTCTTC; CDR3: CASSFSGASYNEQFF
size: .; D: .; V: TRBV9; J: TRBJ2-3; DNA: TGTGCCAGCAGCGTTAGGGGGTTTAAGACAGATACGCAGTATTTT; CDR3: CASSVRGFKTDTQYF
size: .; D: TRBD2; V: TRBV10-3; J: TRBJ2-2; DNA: TGTGCCATCAGTGGAGCGAATAGCGGGGGGGCGAACACCGGGGAGCTGTTTTTT; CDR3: CAISGANSGGANTGELFF
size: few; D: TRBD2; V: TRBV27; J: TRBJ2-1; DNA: TGTGCCAGCAGCACATATAGCGGGAGTGGCAATGAGCAGTTCTTC; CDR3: CASSTYSGSGNEQFF
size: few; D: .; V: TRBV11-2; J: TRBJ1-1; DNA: TGTGCCAGCAGCTTTCGACAGGACTACATGAACACTGAAGCTTTCTTT; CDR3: CASSFRQDYMNTEAFF
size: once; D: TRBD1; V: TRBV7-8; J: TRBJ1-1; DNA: TGTGCCAGCAGCTTAGCGAGACAGGGAGGCACTGAAGCTTTCTTT; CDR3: CASSLARQGGTEAFF
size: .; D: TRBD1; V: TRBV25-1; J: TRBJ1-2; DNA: TGTGCCAGCAGTGAATCTAACAGGGGGAAGTATGGCTACACCTTC; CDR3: CASSESNRGKYGYTF
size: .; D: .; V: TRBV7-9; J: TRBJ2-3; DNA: TGTGCCAGCAGCCCTCTCGAGGATACGCAGTATTTT; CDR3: CASSPLEDTQYF
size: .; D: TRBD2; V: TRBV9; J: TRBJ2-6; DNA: TGTGCCAGCAGCGCCCGGGAGGCTGGGGCCAACGTCCTGACTTTC; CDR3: CASSAREAGANVLTF
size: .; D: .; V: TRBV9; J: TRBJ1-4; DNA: TGTGCCAGCAGCGTAGGTGGGGGTTCCAATGAAAAACTGTTTTTT; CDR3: CASSVGGGSNEKLFF
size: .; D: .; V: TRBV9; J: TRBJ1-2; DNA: TGTGCCAGCAGCCCCGGGTCTTATGGCTACACCTTC; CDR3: CASSPGSYGYTF
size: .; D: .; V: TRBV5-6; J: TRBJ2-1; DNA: TGTGCCAGCAGCTGGGGGGCGGGCCTATTTCGCGACAATGAGCAGTTCTTC; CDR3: CASSWGAGLFRDNEQFF
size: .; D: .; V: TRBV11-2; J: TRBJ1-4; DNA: TGTGCCAGCAGCCGGACCGGCGAAAAACTGTTTTTT; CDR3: CASSRTGEKLFF
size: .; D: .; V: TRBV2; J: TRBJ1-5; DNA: TGTGCCAGCAGCTCCCAGGGGTTTAGCAATCAGCCCCAGCATTTT; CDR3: CASSSQGFSNQPQHF
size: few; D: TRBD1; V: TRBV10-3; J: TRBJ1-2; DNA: TGTGCCATCAGTGAGTCGAAAGCAGGGGGATCTGGCTACACCTTC; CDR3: CAISESKAGGSGYTF
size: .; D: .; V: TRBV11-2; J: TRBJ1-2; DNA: TGTGCCAGCAGCAGAACGACAACAGGGCTACAACTTTATGGCTACACCTTC; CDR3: CASSRTTTGLQLYGYTF
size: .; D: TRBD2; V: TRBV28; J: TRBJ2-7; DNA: TGTGCCAGCAGCCCGACCTCGACTAGCGGGAGTTCATACGAGCAGTACTTC; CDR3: CASSPTSTSGSSYEQYF